The source of this T cell receptor beta chain is a study of blood T cell repertoires in COVID-19. The wider study: Whether acute or convalescent, the COVID-19 samples came from the United States, Italy and Spain.

In the authors' workflow: By means of reference gene primer amplification, nucleated cell counts were estimated. Data came from immunoSEQ multiplex PCR; TCRdb stores just in-frame clones and leaves some out. The V and J calls and the clone size are those of that table, but D and trimming were determined from the DNA. Among roughly 240,000 clones listed, roughly 86% were seen once. V was shortened by 7 bases and J by 2 bases, with 14 bases between the two germline ends. This CDR3 is built from 14 residues. Germline V lookup: CDR1 SGHVS, CDR2 FQNEAQ. The TCR sequence derives from a woman aged 80 or older with COVID-19, enrolled during active disease. Specimen: peripheral blood. This chain joins TRBV7-8 and TRBJ2-5; D is perhaps TRBD2 (5 bases). The CDR3, as DNA: TGTGCCAGCACCCCGCCCGGACTGCAAGAGACCCAGTACTTC. This gives the protein CASTPPGLQETQYF.